This entry lists 16 T cell receptor beta chains sequenced from one sample in a study of blood T cell repertoires in COVID-19. Sequencing used immunoSEQ multiplex PCR; TCRdb keeps in-frame clones, though not all of them. Of about 190,000 clones listed, roughly 86% are singletons. Sample: peripheral blood. The receptors here all came from a woman between 65 and 79 years old with active or convalescent COVID-19.

This chain links TRBV7-2 with TRBJ1-5, with D uncertain. Trimming took 0 bases from V and 7 from J, leaving 7 bases between them. Germline CDR1 SGHTA, CDR2 FQGNSA. The CDR3 totals 13 residues. The CDR3 nucleotides are TGTGCCAGCAGCTTAGCCCGGGAGCAGCCCCAGCATTTT. Translating gives CASSLAREQPQHF.

The rearrangement links TRBV5-1 to TRBJ2-5; TRBD1 is a possible D gene (5 bases). Germline values: CDR1 SGHRS, CDR2 YFSETQ. The CDR3 covers 14 residues. Trimming cost V 1 base and J 1 base, with 8 bases left between them. The CDR3 sequence: CASSLPRGQETQYF. The CDR3 bases are TGCGCCAGCAGCTTGCCTAGGGGCCAAGAGACCCAGTACTTC.

J is TRBJ1-2 and V is TRBV4-1; 9 bases fit TRBD1. This CDR3 spans 16 amino acids. From germline, CDR1 is MGHRA and CDR2 YSYEKL. The J segment lost 4 bases and the V segment lost 2 bases, leaving 8 bases of the junction unmatched. CDR3 DNA: TGCGCCAGCAGCCAACCCACAGGGGGCGTGCGCTATGGCTACACCTTC. Amino acid sequence: CASSQPTGGVRYGYTF.

CDR3 loop: CASSFRDRVSYGYTF. As DNA, the CDR3 is TGTGCCAGCAGCTTTCGGGACAGGGTATCCTATGGCTACACCTTC. The rearrangement links TRBV5-6 to TRBJ1-2, with 9 bases lining up with TRBD1. V lost 2 bases to trimming and J lost 4 bases; unmatched junction nucleotides: 6. Germline-derived CDR1 and CDR2 are SGHDT and YYEEEE. The CDR3 is 15 residues long.

The chain has TRBV5-1 and TRBJ2-1, with a possible D match to TRBD2 (6 bases). Trimming took 3 bases from V and 0 from J, leaving 19 bases between them. CDR1 is SGHRS, CDR2 YFSETQ, per germline. The CDR3 is 18 amino acids. The chain's CDR3 is CASSSKGGRGYSYNEQFF. The CDR3 nucleotides read TGCGCCAGCAGCTCAAAAGGTGGTCGGGGGTACTCCTACAATGAGCAGTTCTTC. Based on the CDR3 plus reference TRBV5-1 and TRBJ2-1, the full variable domain is KAGVTQTPRYLIKTRGQQVTLSCSPISGHRSVSWYQQTPGQGLQFLFEYFSETQRNKGNFPGRFSGRQFSNSRSEMNVSTLELGDSALYLCASSSKGGRGYSYNEQFFGPGTRLTVL.

The rearrangement uses TRBV3-1 (or the pseudogene TRBV3-2) and TRBJ1-1; possible D gene TRBD1, 6 bases. Deletions cut 4 bases from V and 1 base from J, with 10 bases between. CDR3 size: 14 residues. From germline, CDR1 is LGHDT and CDR2 YNNKEL (reference sequence). CDR3 DNA sequence: TGTGCCAGCAGCCGAATACAGGGGAACACTGAAGCTTTCTTT. Translation: CASSRIQGNTEAFF.

V is TRBV12-2 and J is TRBJ2-1; the D call in the table, TRBD2, was not verified against the DNA. TRBV12-2 counts as a pseudogene. This CDR3 has 12 residues. The CDR3 sequence: CASRLDNNEQFF. The CDR3, as DNA: TGTGCAAGTCGCTTAGATAACAATGAGCAGTTCTTC.

This clone was detected only once. The V and J genes are TRBV6-1 and TRBJ1-2; D possibly corresponds to TRBD1 (6 bases). CDR3 length: 16 residues. Germline V lookup: CDR1 MNHNS, CDR2 SASEGT. Deletions cut 2 bases from V and 4 bases from J, with 17 bases between. The CDR3 is CASSEWGRGAAYGYTF. The CDR3 bases are TGTGCCAGCAGTGAATGGGGTCGGGGGGCGGCCTATGGCTACACCTTC.

This clone is a singleton in its sample. The rearrangement links TRBV7-9 to TRBJ2-6; 10 nucleotides line up with TRBD1. V lost 3 bases, J lost 4 bases, and 6 bases stayed unmatched. The germline gives CDR1 SEHNR, CDR2 FQNEAQ (reference sequence). There are 17 residues in the CDR3. CDR3 sequence: CASSFRQGAGGANVLTF. The CDR3 DNA follows: TGTGCCAGCAGCTTTCGACAGGGGGCGGGAGGGGCCAACGTCCTGACTTTC.

In this sample, this clone turned up once. The rearrangement uses TRBV19 and TRBJ2-2; D is unclear. V lost 6 bases, J lost 7 bases, and 18 bases lay in between. The CDR3 extends over 15 amino acids. Germline V gives CDR1 LNHDA, CDR2 SQIVND (reference sequence). The CDR3 protein is CASRSASPLIGELFF. CDR3 DNA: TGTGCCAGTAGGAGTGCATCCCCCTTGATCGGGGAGCTGTTTTTT.

The V gene is TRBV7-9, the J gene TRBJ2-3; 8 bases match TRBD1. This CDR3 has 17 amino acids. Germline-derived CDR1 and CDR2 are SEHNR and FQNEAQ (reference sequence). The V gene end was trimmed by 4 bases and the J gene end by 6 bases; junction bases not matched to a gene: 15. The CDR3 here is CASSSYRTGWGVDTQYF. DNA of the CDR3: TGTGCCAGCAGCTCATACCGGACAGGGTGGGGTGTGGATACGCAGTATTTT.

The chain employs TRBV2 and TRBJ2-2; a possible D gene is TRBD2 (5 bases). The CDR3 is 14 amino acids. V shed 0 bases and J shed 5 bases, with 7 bases lying between them. Germline values: CDR1 SNHLY, CDR2 FYNNEI. Written as DNA, the CDR3 is TGTGCCAGCAGTGAAGCCAGGAGGACCGGGGAGCTGTTTTTT. Its protein is CASSEARRTGELFF.

Only one count was recorded for this clone. V gene TRBV29-1 combines with J gene TRBJ2-7; tentative D call: TRBD1 (6 bases). V lost 4 bases, J lost 6 bases, and 13 bases lay in between. The CDR3 runs 12 residues. Germline V gene lookup returns CDR1 SQVTM and CDR2 ANQGSEA. The CDR3 here is CSVGHRDGEQYF. The DNA of the CDR3 is TGCAGCGTTGGACACAGGGATGGCGAGCAGTACTTC.

A few counts support this clone. The CDR3 nucleotides are TGTGCCAGTAGTCTGAGGTACGAGCAGTACTTC. This codes for CASSLRYEQYF. V gene TRBV2 combines with J gene TRBJ2-7; D remains ambiguous. CDR1 and CDR2 from the germline V gene are SNHLY and FYNNEI. The length of the CDR3 is 11 residues. The ends were cut back, 9 bases at V and 4 bases at J, with 10 bases in the middle. The full variable domain, with the rest looked up from reference TRBV2 and TRBJ2-7, is EPEVTQTPSHQVTQMGQEVILRCVPISNHLYFYWYRQILGQKVEFLVSFYNNEISEKSEIFDDQFSVERPDGSNFTLKIRSTKLEDSAMYFCASSLRYEQYFGPGTRLTVT.

The V call is TRBV7-9, the J call TRBJ2-7; 11 nucleotides line up with TRBD1. CDR3 length: 16 amino acids. Looked up from germline, CDR1 is SEHNR and CDR2 is FQNEAQ (reference sequence). V was clipped by 3 bases and J by 5 bases; unmatched bases: 9. Written as DNA, the CDR3 is TGTGCCAGCAGCTTCATGATGGGACAGGGGGTTAACGAGCAGTACTTC. It translates to CASSFMMGQGVNEQYF.

J is TRBJ2-6 and V is TRBV19; a weak D match, TRBD1 (6 bases). V shed 6 bases and J shed 0 bases, with 12 bases lying between them. There are 16 residues in the CDR3. The germline CDR1 and CDR2 sequences are LNHDA and SQIVND (reference sequence). The CDR3 loop is CASSVDRSSGANVLTF. The CDR3 region has the DNA TGTGCCAGTAGCGTGGACAGAAGCTCTGGGGCCAACGTCCTGACTTTC.